The 10 T cell receptor beta chains reported below all come from one sample, sequenced in a study of blood T cell repertoires in COVID-19. Measured with immunoSEQ multiplex PCR; TCRdb has only the in-frame clones, and not every one. The sample consists of some 280,000 clones, 70% to 90% of them appearing once. The material sequenced was peripheral blood. The receptors shown here come from a woman in her twenties or thirties with active or convalescent COVID-19.

The rearrangement links TRBV13 to TRBJ2-3; 8 bases agree with TRBD2. The trim removed 6 bases at V and 0 bases at J, leaving 8 bases unmatched. Per germline, CDR1 PRHDT and CDR2 FYEKMQ (reference sequence). The CDR3 covers 16 residues. CDR3 coding DNA: TGTGCCAGCAGTGCCCGGGGGGGGGCCAGCACAGATACGCAGTATTTT. Amino acid sequence: CASSARGGASTDTQYF. Full variable domain (remainder filled in from reference TRBV13 and TRBJ2-3): AAGVIQSPRHLIKEKRETATLKCYPIPRHDTVYWYQQGPGQDPQFLISFYEKMQSDKGSIPDRFSAQQFSDYHSELNMSSLELGDSALYFCASSARGGASTDTQYFGPGTRLTVL.

This clone was recorded only once. The chain couples TRBV12-2 to TRBJ1-6. TRBV12-2 is termed a pseudogene. The CDR3 is 13 residues long. The CDR3: CASRSGLNSPLHF. The CDR3 DNA sequence: TGTGCAAGTCGCTCGGGACTGAATTCACCCCTCCACTTT.

The chain joins TRBV12-3 or TRBV12-4 to TRBJ1-6, with 7 positions matching TRBD1. CDR3 size: 13 residues. V lost 8 bases to trimming and J lost 10 bases; unmatched junction nucleotides: 8. CDR3 loop: CASLDRVGSPLHF. The CDR3 bases are TGTGCCAGCCTCGACAGGGTCGGCTCACCCCTCCACTTT.

V usage is TRBV7-9 and J usage is TRBJ1-1; D may be TRBD1 (6 bases). Germline V gives CDR1 SEHNR, CDR2 FQNEAQ (reference sequence). This CDR3 is 15 amino acids long. The V and J ends lost 8 bases and 0 bases respectively, with 16 bases between them. The DNA for the CDR3 is TGTGCCAGCGGCCTGGGACAATCTATGAACACTGAAGCTTTCTTT. Protein: CASGLGQSMNTEAFF.

The chain carries TRBV15 and TRBJ2-7; 8 bases agree with TRBD2. CDR3 length: 15 residues. Germline V gives CDR1 LNHNV, CDR2 YYDKDF (reference sequence). V trimming: 5 bases; J trimming: 4 bases; junction bases outside the gene matches: 10. This CDR3 reads CATSRGGIPSYEQYF. The CDR3 DNA reads TGTGCCACCAGCCGGGGGGGCATTCCCTCTTACGAGCAGTACTTC.

The V and J genes are TRBV27 and TRBJ1-2; 8 nucleotides agree with TRBD1. Looked up from germline, CDR1 is MNHEY and CDR2 is SMNVEV (reference sequence). Losses at the gene ends were 5 bases for V and 3 bases for J; bases not matched to a gene: 11. The CDR3 is 16 amino acids. CDR3 DNA: TGTGCCAGCAGTAAGGACAGGGCTCCCTCCCACTATGGCTACACCTTC. Protein: CASSKDRAPSHYGYTF.

The CDR3 here is CAWSIKSSYNSPLHF. The CDR3 region has the DNA TGTGCCTGGAGCATCAAGAGCTCCTATAATTCACCCCTCCACTTT. This chain joins TRBV30 and TRBJ1-6; unclear D gene. From germline, CDR1 is GTSNPN and CDR2 SVGIG (reference sequence). The length of the CDR3 is 15 residues. V lost 3 bases to trimming and J lost 0 bases, with 9 bases between them.

This chain connects TRBV19 to TRBJ2-1, with 7 bases aligning to TRBD1. CDR1 and CDR2 from the germline V gene are LNHDA and SQIVND (reference sequence). This CDR3 has 17 amino acids. V lost 7 bases, J lost 2 bases, and 14 bases stayed unmatched. As DNA, the CDR3 is TGTGCCAGTACCTCAGCTACAGGGGCAGGGACCTACAATGAGCAGTTCTTC. It is translated as CASTSATGAGTYNEQFF.

The chain is built from TRBV7-9 and TRBJ2-1; TRBD1 agrees at 7 bases. Germline V gene lookup returns CDR1 SEHNR and CDR2 FQNEAQ (reference sequence). CDR3 length: 15 residues. J was trimmed by 4 bases and V by 5 bases; bases with no gene match: 8. DNA of the CDR3: TGTGCCAGCAGCGACCGGGACAGACCTTACAATGAGCAGTTCTTC. Translated, it gives CASSDRDRPYNEQFF. The variable domain in full, completed from reference TRBV7-9 and TRBJ2-1, reads DTGVSQNPRHKITKRGQNVTFRCDPISEHNRLYWYRQTLGQGPEFLTYFQNEAQLEKSRLLSDRFSAERPKGSFSTLEIQRTEQGDSAMYLCASSDRDRPYNEQFFGPGTRLTVL.

This chain uses TRBV21-1 with TRBJ2-2; the DNA was not used to check the table's D call, TRBD1. TRBV21-1 is classified as a pseudogene. The CDR3 is 16 amino acids. The CDR3 here is CASSKGGTGEHGELFF. The CDR3 nucleotides read TGTGCCAGCAGCAAAGGGGGGACAGGGGAGCACGGGGAGCTGTTTTTT.